The clone carrying this T cell receptor (beta chain) has a single count. Methods used by the authors: The assay estimated nucleated cells by amplifying reference gene primers. This table comes from immunoSEQ multiplex PCR, and its TCRdb copy is limited to in-frame clones, with some not included. V and J calls and clone size come straight from that table; D and trimming were deduced from the DNA. This sample has some 170,000 clones, with approximately 78% found just once. The entry originates in a study of blood T cell repertoires in COVID-19. Assignment of participants to cohorts was predicated upon participant-reported clinical history. The V and J ends lost 5 bases and 4 bases, in that order; junction bases with no gene match: 10. Germline loops: CDR1 SGHVS, CDR2 FNYEAQ. CDR3 length equals 16 residues.

The sequence came from a woman aged 45-59 years who had recovered from COVID-19. The sequencing input was PBMCs or T cells enriched from blood (not recorded which). V and J are TRBV7-6 and TRBJ1-1; TRBD1 agrees at 10 bases. DNA of the CDR3: TGTGCCAGCAGCGGATATACAGGACAGGGGGGCACTGAAGCTTTCTTT. Amino acids: CASSGYTGQGGTEAFF.